This paragraph covers one T cell receptor beta chain sequence. The antigen remains unidentified. Using immunoSEQ multiplex PCR, the repertoire was profiled, and TCRdb retains in-frame clones only, with some absent. The profile shows fewer than 25,000 clones, more than 70% of them singletons. Methotrexate plus calcineurin inhibitor accompanied controls' myeloablative marrow transplants; sampling was 1 year later. The entry originates in a study of T cells after posttransplantation cyclophosphamide. Regarding the study as a whole: Donor-recipient repertoire similarity was low at 1-2 months, rising over year one.

The sample was PBMCs, taken after an allogeneic stem cell transplant with a calcineurin inhibitor and methotrexate. This sequence was found in a female patient aged 50-59 years who received an allogeneic stem cell transplant from an unrelated donor, was CMV-positive, and had chronic GVHD only. Some T cells may be provided by the graft donor.

This chain's CDR3 is CASSVSGTSGDTQYF. The CDR3 DNA sequence: TGTGCCAGCAGCGTAAGCGGGACTAGCGGAGATACGCAGTATTTT. The chain carries TRBV9 and TRBJ2-3, with 11 bases fitting TRBD2. With V trimmed by 1 base and J by 5 bases, 3 bases remained unmatched. This CDR3 has 15 amino acids. Per germline, CDR1 SGDLS and CDR2 YYNGEE. Full variable domain (remainder filled in from reference TRBV9 and TRBJ2-3): DSGVTQTPKHLITATGQRVTLRCSPRSGDLSVYWYQQSLDQGLQFLIQYYNGEERAKGNILERFSAQQFPDLHSELNLSSLELGDSALYFCASSVSGTSGDTQYFGPGTRLTVL.